This TCR beta chain was captured by sequencing in a study of blood T cells in healthy people across ages. Study results and caveats: Correlation between TCR beta diversity and naive T cell percentage was strong.

Each donor had 8.5 to 10 milliliters of peripheral blood drawn. Researchers isolated at least 6 million PBMCs per sample. Sample-barcoded 5' priming and a J-beta primer mix drove a second PCR of 7 to 11 cycles. MiXCR, run by TCRdb on the 5' RACE reads, gives a single entry per CDR3 protein. The profile shows about 570,000 distinct CDR3 sequences, about 25% of them singletons. Germline CDR1 is SGHVS and CDR2 is FNYEAQ. V lost 5 bases, J lost 6 bases, and 8 bases lay in between. This CDR3 is built from 13 residues. This clonotype was found a few times. Its target is unknown. The sequence came from a woman in her 70s in good health. Sequencing used blood. This rearrangement joins TRBV7-6 to TRBJ1-6; D unresolved. The CDR3 DNA is TGTGCCAGCAGCACTCGGGTTAATTCACCCCTCCACTTT. It encodes CASSTRVNSPLHF.